This paragraph covers one TCR beta chain sequence. Its specificity is not known. The sample comes from a study of cytomegalovirus exposure and HLA in healthy donors. Study-level findings and limits: Later on, an analysis tied 15,000 to 20,000 TCR beta sequences to HLA alleles at 0.05 false discovery rate. Prediction of most subjects' HLA-A and HLA-B alleles by TCR beta sequences was reportedly accurate. Some TCR beta chains (roughly 160 of them) were listed as cytomegalovirus-associated.

Primers for the PCR totalled 60 Vbeta and 13 Jbeta. TCRdb keeps only in-frame clones here, not all; method: immunoSEQ multiplex PCR. The sample gives around 37,000 clones, roughly 80% of which show up once; roughly 10% is in the top ten. The germline V gene encodes CDR1 SGHVS and CDR2 FQNEAQ. The CDR3 covers 15 residues. Trimming cost V 0 bases and J 10 bases; bases outside gene matches: 7. This receptor was taken from a woman younger than 35 in good health and CMV-seropositive. Sequencing was done on a sample of PBMCs. The chain uses TRBV7-8 and TRBJ2-4; 9 bases are shared with TRBD2. In DNA, the CDR3 is TGTGCCAGCAGCTTAGCAGGGTCTAGCGGGGAAATTCAGTACTTC. This encodes CASSLAGSSGEIQYF.